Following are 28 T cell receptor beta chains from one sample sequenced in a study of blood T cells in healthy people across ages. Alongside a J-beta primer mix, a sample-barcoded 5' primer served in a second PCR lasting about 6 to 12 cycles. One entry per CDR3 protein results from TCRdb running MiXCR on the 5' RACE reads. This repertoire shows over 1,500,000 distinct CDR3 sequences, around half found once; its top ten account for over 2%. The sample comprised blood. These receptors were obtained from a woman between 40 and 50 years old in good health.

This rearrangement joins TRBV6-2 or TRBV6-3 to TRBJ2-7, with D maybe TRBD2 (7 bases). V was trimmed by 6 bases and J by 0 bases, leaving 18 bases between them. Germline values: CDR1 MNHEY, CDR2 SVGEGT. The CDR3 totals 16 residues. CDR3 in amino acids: CASSPRGGGLSYEQYF. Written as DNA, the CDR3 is TGTGCCAGCAGCCCCCGAGGGGGGGGCCTCTCCTACGAGCAGTACTTC.

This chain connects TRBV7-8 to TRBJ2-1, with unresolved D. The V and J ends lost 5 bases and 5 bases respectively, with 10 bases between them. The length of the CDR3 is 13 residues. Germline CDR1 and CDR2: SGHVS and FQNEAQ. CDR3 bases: TGTGCCAGCAGCGGACGGCTCCACAATGAGCAGTTCTTC. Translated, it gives CASSGRLHNEQFF.

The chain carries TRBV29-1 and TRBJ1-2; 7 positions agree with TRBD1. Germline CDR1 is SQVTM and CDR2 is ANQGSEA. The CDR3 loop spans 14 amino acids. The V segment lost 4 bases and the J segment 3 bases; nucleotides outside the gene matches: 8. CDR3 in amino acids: CSVVGTQGDYGYTF. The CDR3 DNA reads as TGCAGCGTTGTAGGAACGCAGGGGGACTATGGCTACACCTTC. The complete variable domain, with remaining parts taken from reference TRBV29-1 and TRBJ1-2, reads SAVISQKPSRDICQRGTSLTIQCQVDSQVTMMFWYRQQPGQSLTLIATANQGSEATYESGFVIDKFPISRPNLTFSTLTVSNMSPEDSSIYLCSVVGTQGDYGYTFGSGTRLTVV.

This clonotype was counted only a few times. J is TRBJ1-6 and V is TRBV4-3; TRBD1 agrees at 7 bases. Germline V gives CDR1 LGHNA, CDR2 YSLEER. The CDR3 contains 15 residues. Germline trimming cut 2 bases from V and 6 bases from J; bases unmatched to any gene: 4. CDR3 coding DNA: TGCGCCAGCAGCCAAAGGGACAGAACTAATTCACCCCTCCACTTT. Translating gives CASSQRDRTNSPLHF.

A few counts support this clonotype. The CDR3 loop reads CASSYSTGGANYGYTF. DNA of the CDR3: TGTGCCAGCAGTTACTCGACTGGGGGTGCCAACTATGGCTACACCTTC. The V and J genes are TRBV6-5 and TRBJ1-2, with D perhaps matching TRBD1 (5 bases). V lost 0 bases, J lost 2 bases, and 13 bases lay in between. Germline CDR1 and CDR2: MNHEY and SVGAGI. This CDR3 has 16 residues.

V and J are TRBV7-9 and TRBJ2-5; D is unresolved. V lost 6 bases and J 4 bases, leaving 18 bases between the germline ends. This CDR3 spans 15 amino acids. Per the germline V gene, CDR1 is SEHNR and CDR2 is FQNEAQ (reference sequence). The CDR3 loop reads CASRSQGLARETQYF. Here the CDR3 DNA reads TGTGCCAGCAGATCACAAGGTCTGGCTAGAGAGACCCAGTACTTC.

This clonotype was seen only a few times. Here the CDR3 reads CASSLVSFETQYF. The CDR3 DNA reads as TGTGCCAGCAGCTTAGTGTCATTTGAGACCCAGTACTTC. The genes are TRBV7-2 and TRBJ2-5; no clear D gene. Looked up from germline, CDR1 is SGHTA and CDR2 is FQGNSA. Trimming removed 1 base from V and 5 bases from J, with 8 bases in between. The CDR3 extends over 13 amino acids.

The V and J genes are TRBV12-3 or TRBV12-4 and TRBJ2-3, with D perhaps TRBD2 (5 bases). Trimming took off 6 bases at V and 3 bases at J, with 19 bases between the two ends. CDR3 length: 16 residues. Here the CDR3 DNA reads TGTGCCAGCAGCCCTAGGACTGGCGGGTCGACAGATACGCAGTATTTT. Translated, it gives CASSPRTGGSTDTQYF.

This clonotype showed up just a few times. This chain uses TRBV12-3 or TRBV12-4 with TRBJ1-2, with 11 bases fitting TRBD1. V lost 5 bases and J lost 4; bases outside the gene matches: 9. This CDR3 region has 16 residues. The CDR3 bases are TGTGCCAGCAGTCCGATGGGACAGGGGGTTCCCTATGGCTACACCTTC. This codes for CASSPMGQGVPYGYTF.

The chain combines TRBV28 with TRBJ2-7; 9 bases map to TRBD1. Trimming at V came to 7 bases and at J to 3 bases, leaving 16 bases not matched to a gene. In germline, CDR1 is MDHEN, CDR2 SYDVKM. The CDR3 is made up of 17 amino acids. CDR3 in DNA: TGTGCCAGCACCTCGGAATTAGACAGGGGGTTCAACTACGAGCAGTACTTC. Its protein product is CASTSELDRGFNYEQYF.

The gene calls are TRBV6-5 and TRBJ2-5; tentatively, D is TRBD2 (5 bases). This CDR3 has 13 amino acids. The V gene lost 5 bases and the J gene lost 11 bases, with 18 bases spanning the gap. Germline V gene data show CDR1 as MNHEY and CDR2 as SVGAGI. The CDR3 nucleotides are TGTGCCAGCAGTGACGATCTAAGCGGTGAGCAGTACTTC. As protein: CASSDDLSGEQYF.

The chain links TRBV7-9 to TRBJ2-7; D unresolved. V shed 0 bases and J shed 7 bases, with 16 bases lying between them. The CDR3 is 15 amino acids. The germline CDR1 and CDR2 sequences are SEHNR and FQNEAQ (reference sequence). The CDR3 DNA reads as TGTGCCAGCAGCTTAGCTCGGACCTCCTACAATGAGCAGTACTTC. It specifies CASSLARTSYNEQYF.

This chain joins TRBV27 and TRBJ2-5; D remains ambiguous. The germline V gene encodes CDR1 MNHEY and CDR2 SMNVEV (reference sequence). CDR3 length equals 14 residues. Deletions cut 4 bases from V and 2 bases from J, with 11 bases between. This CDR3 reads CASSSTETQETQYF. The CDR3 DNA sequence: TGTGCCAGCAGTTCGACCGAAACTCAAGAGACCCAGTACTTC.

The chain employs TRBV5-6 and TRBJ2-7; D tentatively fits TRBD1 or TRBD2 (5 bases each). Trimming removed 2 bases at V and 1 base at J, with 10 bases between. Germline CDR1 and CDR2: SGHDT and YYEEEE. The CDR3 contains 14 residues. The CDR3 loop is CASSLWGWSYEQYF. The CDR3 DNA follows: TGTGCCAGCAGCTTATGGGGGTGGTCCTACGAGCAGTACTTC.

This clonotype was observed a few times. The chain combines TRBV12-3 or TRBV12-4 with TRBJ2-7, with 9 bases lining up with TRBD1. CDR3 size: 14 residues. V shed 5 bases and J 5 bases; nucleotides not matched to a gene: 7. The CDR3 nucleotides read TGTGCCAGCAGTACAGGGGGCGTAGGGGACGAGCAGTACTTC. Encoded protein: CASSTGGVGDEQYF.

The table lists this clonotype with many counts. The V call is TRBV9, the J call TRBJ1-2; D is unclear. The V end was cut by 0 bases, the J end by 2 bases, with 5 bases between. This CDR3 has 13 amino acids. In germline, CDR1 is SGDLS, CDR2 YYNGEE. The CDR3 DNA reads TGTGCCAGCAGCGTAGAGGACAACTATGGCTACACCTTC. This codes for CASSVEDNYGYTF.

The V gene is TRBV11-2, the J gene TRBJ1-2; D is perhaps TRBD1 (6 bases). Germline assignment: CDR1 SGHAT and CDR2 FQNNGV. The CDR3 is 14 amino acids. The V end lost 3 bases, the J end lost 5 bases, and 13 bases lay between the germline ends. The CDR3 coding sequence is TGTGCCAGCAGCTTCGCAGGGGCTTATTATGGCTACACCTTC. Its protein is CASSFAGAYYGYTF.

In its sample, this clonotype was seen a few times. The CDR3 DNA follows: TGTGCCAGCAGTTCCTCGGGACAGGGTTATGAGCAGTTCTTC. Translated, it gives CASSSSGQGYEQFF. The chain is built from TRBV25-1 and TRBJ2-1, with 9 nucleotides matching TRBD1. Germline CDR1 reads MGHDK; CDR2 reads SYGVNS. The CDR3 totals 14 residues. V shed 5 bases and J 8 bases; nucleotides not matched to a gene: 7.

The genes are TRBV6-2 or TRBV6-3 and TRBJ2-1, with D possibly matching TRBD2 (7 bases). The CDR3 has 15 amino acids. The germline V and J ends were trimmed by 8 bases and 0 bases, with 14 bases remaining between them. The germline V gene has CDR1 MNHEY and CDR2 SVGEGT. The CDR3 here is CASLAGDISYNEQFF. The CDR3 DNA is TGTGCCAGCTTGGCGGGGGACATCTCCTACAATGAGCAGTTCTTC.

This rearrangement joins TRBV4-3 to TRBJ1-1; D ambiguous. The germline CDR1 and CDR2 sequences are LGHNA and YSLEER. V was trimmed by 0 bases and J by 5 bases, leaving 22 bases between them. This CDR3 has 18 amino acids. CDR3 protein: CASSQDWKVGSDGTEAFF. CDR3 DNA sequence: TGCGCCAGCAGCCAAGATTGGAAAGTGGGGAGCGATGGAACTGAAGCTTTCTTT.

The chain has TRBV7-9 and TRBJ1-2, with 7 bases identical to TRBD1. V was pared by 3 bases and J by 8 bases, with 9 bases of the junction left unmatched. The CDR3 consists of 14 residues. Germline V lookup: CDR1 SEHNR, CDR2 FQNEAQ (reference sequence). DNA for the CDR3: TGTGCCAGCAGCTTTGACAGGGAAGTATTCGGCTACACCTTC. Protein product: CASSFDREVFGYTF.

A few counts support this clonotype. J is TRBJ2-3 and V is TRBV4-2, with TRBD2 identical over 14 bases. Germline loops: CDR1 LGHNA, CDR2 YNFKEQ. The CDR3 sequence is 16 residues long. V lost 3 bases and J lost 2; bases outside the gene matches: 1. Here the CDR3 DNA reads TGTGCCAGCAGCCAGGGACTAGCGGGGGTCACAGATACGCAGTATTTT. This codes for CASSQGLAGVTDTQYF.

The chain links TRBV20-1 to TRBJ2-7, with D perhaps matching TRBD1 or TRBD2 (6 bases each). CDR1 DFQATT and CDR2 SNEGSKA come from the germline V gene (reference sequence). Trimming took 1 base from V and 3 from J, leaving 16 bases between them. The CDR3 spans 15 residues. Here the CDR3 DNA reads TGCAGTGCTAGAGCTTTGGGGGGCCCCCTCTACGAGCAGTACTTC. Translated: CSARALGGPLYEQYF.

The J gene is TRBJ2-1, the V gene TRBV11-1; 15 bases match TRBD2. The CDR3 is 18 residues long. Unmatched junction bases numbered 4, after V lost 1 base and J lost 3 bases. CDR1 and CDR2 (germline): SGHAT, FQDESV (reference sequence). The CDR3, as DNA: TGTGCCAGCAGCTTAGGGGGACTAGCGGGGGGCTACTACAATGAGCAGTTCTTC. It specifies CASSLGGLAGGYYNEQFF.

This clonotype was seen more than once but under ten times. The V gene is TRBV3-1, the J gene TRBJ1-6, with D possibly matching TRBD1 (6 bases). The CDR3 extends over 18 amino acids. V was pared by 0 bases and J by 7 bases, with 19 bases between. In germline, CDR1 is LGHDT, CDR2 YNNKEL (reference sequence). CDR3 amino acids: CASSQDRRSAGENSPLHF. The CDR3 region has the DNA TGTGCCAGCAGCCAAGATCGCCGCAGTGCAGGGGAGAATTCACCCCTCCACTTT. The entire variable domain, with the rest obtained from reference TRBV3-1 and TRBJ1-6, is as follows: DTAVSQTPKYLVTQMGNDKSIKCEQNLGHDTMYWYKQDSKKFLKIMFSYNNKELIINETVPNRFSPKSPDKAHLNLHINSLELGDSAVYFCASSQDRRSAGENSPLHFGNGTRLTVT.

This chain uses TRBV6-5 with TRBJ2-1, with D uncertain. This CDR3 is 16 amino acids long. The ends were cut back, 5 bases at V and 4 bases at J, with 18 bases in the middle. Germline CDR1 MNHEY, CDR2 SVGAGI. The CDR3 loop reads CASSKTSSLGYNEQFF. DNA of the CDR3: TGTGCCAGCAGTAAGACCTCATCTCTAGGGTACAATGAGCAGTTCTTC.

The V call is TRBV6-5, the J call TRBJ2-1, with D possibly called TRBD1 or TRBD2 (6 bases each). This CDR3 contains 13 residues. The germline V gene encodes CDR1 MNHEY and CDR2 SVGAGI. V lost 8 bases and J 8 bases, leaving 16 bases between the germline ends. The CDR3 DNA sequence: TGTGCCAGCCATCCAGGGGACTCGGATGAGCAGTTCTTC. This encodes CASHPGDSDEQFF.

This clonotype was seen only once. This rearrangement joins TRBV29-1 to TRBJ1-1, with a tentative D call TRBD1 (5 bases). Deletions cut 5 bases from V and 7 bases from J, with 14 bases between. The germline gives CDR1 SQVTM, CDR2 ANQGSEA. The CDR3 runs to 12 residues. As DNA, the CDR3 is TGCAGCGTTTCTGGGGCGGCCGATGAAGCTTTCTTT. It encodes CSVSGAADEAFF.